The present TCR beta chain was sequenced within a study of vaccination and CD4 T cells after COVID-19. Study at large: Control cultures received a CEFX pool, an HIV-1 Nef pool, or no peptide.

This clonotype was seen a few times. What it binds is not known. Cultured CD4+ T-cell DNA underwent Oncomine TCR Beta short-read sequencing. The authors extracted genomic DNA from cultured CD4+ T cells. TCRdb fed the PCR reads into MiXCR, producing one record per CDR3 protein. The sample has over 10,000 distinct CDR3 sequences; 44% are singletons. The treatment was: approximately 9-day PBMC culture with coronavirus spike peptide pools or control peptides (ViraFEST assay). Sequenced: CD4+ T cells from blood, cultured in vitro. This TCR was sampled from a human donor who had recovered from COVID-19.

The CDR3 DNA reads as TGTGCCAGCAGTGGGACAGGCCATAATTCACCCCTCCACTTT. This sequence encodes CASSGTGHNSPLHF. The rearrangement uses TRBV27 and TRBJ1-6; 8 bases agree with TRBD1. The V gene's germline CDR1 is MNHEY and CDR2 SMNVEV (reference sequence). Unmatched junction bases numbered 2, after V lost 5 bases and J lost 5 bases. This CDR3 has 14 residues.